One and the same sample provided the 22 T cell receptor beta chains below, sequenced in a study of cytomegalovirus exposure and HLA in healthy donors. The method was immunoSEQ multiplex PCR; TCRdb's version includes in-frame clones alone and lacks a portion of them. Among under 130,000 clones listed, about 88% were seen once. Specimen: PBMCs. The receptor source for this set is a woman aged 18-29 years in good health and CMV-seropositive.

This chain links TRBV19 with TRBJ1-3; tentatively, D is TRBD1 (6 bases). Germline V CDR1 and CDR2: LNHDA, SQIVND (reference sequence). The ends were cut back, 6 bases at V and 3 bases at J, with 12 bases in the middle. CDR3 length: 14 amino acids. In DNA, the CDR3 is TGTGCCAGTAGCGCGGGGGCCGATGGAAACACCATATATTTT. Translated: CASSAGADGNTIYF.

This clone has only a few counts. This chain uses TRBV4-1 with TRBJ1-5; a weak D match, TRBD1 (5 bases). Germline-derived CDR1 and CDR2 are MGHRA and YSYEKL. This CDR3 is built from 15 residues. Trimming cost V 4 bases and J 1 base, with 11 bases left between them. CDR3 in amino acids: CASSLHGGSNQPQHF. The CDR3 nucleotides read TGCGCCAGCAGCCTCCATGGGGGGAGCAATCAGCCCCAGCATTTT.

The V call is TRBV25-1, the J call TRBJ1-1, with D perhaps TRBD1 (5 bases). Per germline, CDR1 MGHDK and CDR2 SYGVNS. The ends were cut back, 3 bases at V and 0 bases at J, with 14 bases in the middle. The CDR3 length is 16 residues. The CDR3 DNA is TGTGCCAGCAGTGACTGGGGCACAGGCATGAACACTGAAGCTTTCTTT. Its protein is CASSDWGTGMNTEAFF.

This clone was seen only a few times. V and J are TRBV27 and TRBJ1-2, with 11 bases matching TRBD1. This CDR3 is 16 amino acids long. Germline loops: CDR1 MNHEY, CDR2 SMNVEV (reference sequence). J was trimmed by 7 bases and V by 4 bases; bases with no gene match: 11. This CDR3 reads CASSSATRTGGVGYTF. DNA for the CDR3: TGTGCCAGCAGTTCCGCTACCCGGACAGGGGGCGTTGGCTACACCTTC.

V and J are TRBV4-1 and TRBJ1-5; a weak D match, TRBD1 (5 bases). The CDR3 is made up of 13 amino acids. V gave up 2 bases and J gave up 6 bases, with 8 bases separating them. CDR1 and CDR2 from the germline V gene are MGHRA and YSYEKL. This chain's CDR3 is CASSQLGGQPQHF. CDR3 sequence (DNA): TGCGCCAGCAGCCAACTCGGGGGTCAGCCCCAGCATTTT.

This chain uses TRBV18 with TRBJ2-7, with 13 positions matching TRBD2. Germline CDR1 reads KGHSH; CDR2 reads LQKENI. The CDR3 loop spans 16 amino acids. J lost 2 bases, V lost 6 bases, and 7 bases had no gene match. The CDR3 loop is CASSPTSGRDTYEQYF. Here the CDR3 DNA reads TGTGCCAGCTCTCCCACTAGCGGGAGGGATACCTACGAGCAGTACTTC.

This rearrangement joins TRBV6-1 to TRBJ2-7, with 8 bases lining up with TRBD1. Per the germline V gene, CDR1 is MNHNS and CDR2 is SASEGT. The CDR3 is made up of 15 amino acids. With 4 bases clipped from V and 5 bases from J, the junction kept 10 bases outside the gene matches. The DNA of the CDR3 is TGTGCCAGCAGTGCCCTGGGACAGGTTGGCAACGAGCAGTACTTC. Its translation is CASSALGQVGNEQYF.

The V call is TRBV11-1, the J call TRBJ1-1; 8 positions agree with TRBD1. V lost 5 bases to trimming and J lost 5 bases; unmatched junction nucleotides: 4. The germline V gene has CDR1 SGHAT and CDR2 FQDESV (reference sequence). The CDR3 is made up of 13 amino acids. Here the CDR3 reads CASSDRGGTEAFF. The CDR3 DNA follows: TGTGCCAGCAGCGACAGGGGTGGGACTGAAGCTTTCTTT.

As regards this clone: Other DNA sequences within the sample encode an identical CDR3. J is TRBJ1-1 and V is TRBV4-1; D is uncertain. CDR1 is MGHRA, CDR2 YSYEKL, per germline. Trimming took off 0 bases at V and 5 bases at J, with 10 bases between the two ends. The CDR3 is 14 amino acids. This chain's CDR3 is CASSQDRSGTEAFF. The CDR3 DNA reads as TGCGCCAGCAGCCAAGATAGGTCGGGGACTGAAGCTTTCTTT.

This chain joins TRBV5-1 and TRBJ1-3; 7 bases map to TRBD1. V lost 3 bases and J lost 2; bases outside the gene matches: 8. Germline V gene lookup returns CDR1 SGHRS and CDR2 YFSETQ. CDR3 length: 16 residues. CDR3 loop: CASSSTPTGPGNTIYF. In nucleotides, the CDR3 is TGCGCCAGCAGCTCTACCCCGACAGGGCCTGGAAACACCATATATTTT.

V gene TRBV5-1 combines with J gene TRBJ2-7, with TRBD1 matching over 7 bases. Trimming at V came to 0 bases and at J to 6 bases, leaving 9 bases not matched to a gene. Germline CDR1 is SGHRS and CDR2 is YFSETQ. The CDR3 is 15 amino acids. CDR3 residues: CASSLAGTGASEQYF. DNA of the CDR3: TGCGCCAGCAGCTTGGCCGGTACAGGGGCTAGCGAGCAGTACTTC.

This CDR3 is CASSIEVNSPLHF. The CDR3 region has the DNA TGTGCCAGTAGTATTGAGGTTAATTCACCCCTCCACTTT. This chain joins TRBV19 and TRBJ1-6; D not certain. The germline V gene has CDR1 LNHDA and CDR2 SQIVND (reference sequence). This CDR3 is built from 13 residues. Trimming took 3 bases from V and 6 from J, leaving 6 bases between them.

This sequence joins TRBV27 and TRBJ2-2; the D is unclear. This CDR3 comprises 14 residues. V was shortened by 8 bases and J by 2 bases, with 12 bases between the two germline ends. Germline values: CDR1 MNHEY, CDR2 SMNVEV (reference sequence). Here the CDR3 reads CASSIGGNTGELFF. The CDR3 DNA reads TGTGCCAGCTCAATCGGCGGAAACACCGGGGAGCTGTTTTTT.

The CDR3 spells CASSVGGGSNEKLFF. CDR3 nucleotide sequence: TGTGCCAGCAGTGTAGGCGGGGGATCTAATGAAAAACTGTTTTTT. The gene calls are TRBV2 and TRBJ1-4; D is possibly TRBD1 (5 bases). CDR1 is SNHLY and CDR2 is FYNNEI in the germline V gene. V was clipped by 4 bases and J by 3 bases, with 12 bases between them. CDR3 length equals 15 residues.

The chain links TRBV10-1 to TRBJ1-2; no definite D call. There are 12 residues in the CDR3. Germline-derived CDR1 and CDR2 are WNHNN and SYGVQD (reference sequence). V dropped 9 bases and J dropped 0 bases, with 8 bases sitting between them. CDR3 sequence reads: CARRAANYGYTF. The DNA of the CDR3 is TGCGCCAGGAGGGCGGCTAACTATGGCTACACCTTC.

The genes are TRBV4-2 and TRBJ2-6, with TRBD2 matching over 8 bases. Germline lookup yields CDR1 LGHNA and CDR2 YNFKEQ. J lost 3 bases, V lost 0 bases, and 1 base had no gene match. The CDR3 spans 16 residues. CDR3 residues: CASSQDGTSGANVLTF. The CDR3 DNA reads TGTGCCAGCAGCCAAGATGGGACTAGTGGGGCCAACGTCCTGACTTTC.

CDR3 in amino acids: CASSLEGRGLYETQYF. For the CDR3, the DNA is TGTGCCAGCAGCTTGGAAGGCAGGGGGCTTTATGAGACCCAGTACTTC. The chain recombines TRBV5-6 with TRBJ2-5, with 8 bases fitting TRBD1. The CDR3 runs 16 residues. Trimming at V came to 0 bases and at J to 5 bases, leaving 9 bases not matched to a gene. Germline CDR1 SGHDT, CDR2 YYEEEE.

This chain joins TRBV18 and TRBJ2-7; TRBD2 matches at 9 bases. The CDR3 consists of 14 residues. Germline V gives CDR1 KGHSH, CDR2 LQKENI. After removal of 3 bases from V and 5 bases from J, the junction contained 5 bases not matched to a gene. The CDR3 DNA follows: TGTGCCAGCTCACCTAGCGGGAGCGGCAACGAGCAGTACTTC. As protein: CASSPSGSGNEQYF.

The V call is TRBV6-6, the J call TRBJ1-1, with D possibly matching TRBD1 (5 bases). Looked up from germline, CDR1 is MNHNY and CDR2 is SVGAGI (reference sequence). The CDR3 spans 13 residues. V was cut by 8 bases and J by 0 bases, with 10 bases left in between. The CDR3: CASWGGMNTEAFF. CDR3 bases: TGTGCCAGCTGGGGGGGGATGAACACTGAAGCTTTCTTT.

CDR3 in amino acids: CARGGMLAGCSYNEQFF. As DNA, the CDR3 is TGTGCCAGAGGGGGGATGCTAGCGGGTTGCTCCTACAATGAGCAGTTCTTC. V gene TRBV21-1 combines with J gene TRBJ2-1; the table's D call, TRBD2, has no DNA check behind it. TRBV21-1 represents a pseudogene. This CDR3 has 17 residues.

J is TRBJ1-3 and V is TRBV9, with 8 bases identical to TRBD1. This CDR3 has 17 amino acids. Germline-derived CDR1 and CDR2 are SGDLS and YYNGEE. V dropped 0 bases and J dropped 4; count of bases not matched to a gene: 9. The CDR3 bases are TGTGCCAGCAGCGTAGGATTTACGGACAGGGCGGGAAACACCATATATTTT. Translated, it gives CASSVGFTDRAGNTIYF. Full variable domain (remainder filled in from reference TRBV9 and TRBJ1-3): DSGVTQTPKHLITATGQRVTLRCSPRSGDLSVYWYQQSLDQGLQFLIQYYNGEERAKGNILERFSAQQFPDLHSELNLSSLELGDSALYFCASSVGFTDRAGNTIYFGEGSWLTVV.

The table lists this clone with a count of one. The chain couples TRBV2 to TRBJ2-3; D is undetermined. With 10 bases removed from V and 4 bases from J, the gap between germline ends came to 12 bases. In germline, CDR1 is SNHLY, CDR2 FYNNEI. The length of the CDR3 is 12 residues. The CDR3 here is CATLTTSDTQYF. CDR3 sequence (DNA): TGTGCCACCCTTACAACCTCAGATACGCAGTATTTT.